These 14 T cell receptor beta chains originate from one sample sequenced in a study of cytomegalovirus exposure and HLA in healthy donors. Researchers ran the PCR with 60 Vbeta and 13 Jbeta primers. Here immunoSEQ multiplex PCR was the method, and the copy in TCRdb shows in-frame clones only, minus some. Its listing shows roughly 120,000 clones. Specimen: PBMCs. These receptors came from a man aged 25-40 years in good health and CMV-seronegative.

The CDR3 spells CASSGMRETQYF. The CDR3 DNA reads as TGTGCCAGCAGCGGCATGAGGGAGACCCAGTACTTC. This chain links TRBV2 with TRBJ2-5; D gene unclear. V was trimmed by 6 bases and J by 5 bases, leaving 10 bases between them. This CDR3 region has 12 residues. Germline CDR1 reads SNHLY; CDR2 reads FYNNEI.

V is TRBV7-2 and J is TRBJ2-4, with a tentative D call TRBD2 (6 bases). The CDR3 extends over 16 amino acids. The V gene lost 6 bases and the J gene lost 0 bases, with 15 bases spanning the gap. Germline V lookup: CDR1 SGHTA, CDR2 FQGNSA. In nucleotides, the CDR3 is TGTGCCAGCAGTAAGAGAGGGGACTTAGCCAAAAACATTCAGTACTTC. Translated: CASSKRGDLAKNIQYF.

The chain joins TRBV7-2 to TRBJ1-5, with D possibly TRBD1 on 5 matching bases. Deletions cut 6 bases from V and 4 bases from J, with 10 bases between. Per germline, CDR1 SGHTA and CDR2 FQGNSA. The CDR3 contains 13 residues. CDR3 in DNA: TGTGCCAGCAGGAGTGGGGGGAATCAGCCCCAGCATTTT. Protein product: CASRSGGNQPQHF.

The gene calls are TRBV2 and TRBJ1-1; D gene uncertain. Germline assignment: CDR1 SNHLY and CDR2 FYNNEI. V was trimmed by 6 bases and J by 1 base, leaving 6 bases between them. This CDR3 contains 12 residues. DNA of the CDR3: TGTGCCAGCAGGTGGCAGAACACTGAAGCTTTCTTT. This codes for CASRWQNTEAFF.

This chain connects TRBV13 to TRBJ2-7; 11 bases agree with TRBD1. From germline, CDR1 is PRHDT and CDR2 FYEKMQ (reference sequence). The CDR3 has 16 residues. V dropped 1 base and J dropped 3; count of bases not matched to a gene: 5. The CDR3 region has the DNA TGTGCCAGCAGCTTAGCCGGGACAGGGGGTTTCTACGAGCAGTACTTC. Translation gives CASSLAGTGGFYEQYF. The whole variable domain, remainder taken from reference TRBV13 and TRBJ2-7, is AAGVIQSPRHLIKEKRETATLKCYPIPRHDTVYWYQQGPGQDPQFLISFYEKMQSDKGSIPDRFSAQQFSDYHSELNMSSLELGDSALYFCASSLAGTGGFYEQYFGPGTRLTVT.

The V call is TRBV19, the J call TRBJ1-2, with D possibly being TRBD1 (6 bases). V was cut by 5 bases and J by 8 bases, with 27 bases left in between. CDR3 length: 17 amino acids. CDR1 is LNHDA, CDR2 SQIVND, per germline (reference sequence). CDR3 sequence: CASSARDKLPRFGGYTF. The CDR3 DNA follows: TGTGCCAGTAGTGCCCGGGACAAACTTCCTAGATTCGGCGGCTACACCTTC.

The chain combines TRBV7-9 with TRBJ1-5; 10 positions agree with TRBD1. CDR3 length equals 15 residues. From germline, CDR1 is SEHNR and CDR2 FQNEAQ (reference sequence). With 6 bases clipped from V and 7 bases from J, the junction kept 9 bases outside the gene matches. The CDR3 loop reads CASSRPGTGVQPQHF. In DNA form, the CDR3 reads TGTGCCAGCAGTCGCCCGGGGACAGGGGTACAGCCCCAGCATTTT.

The gene calls are TRBV6-5 and TRBJ2-3, with a tentative D call TRBD2 (6 bases). The CDR3 runs 16 residues. Germline V CDR1 and CDR2: MNHEY, SVGAGI. V lost 2 bases and J lost 2, with 14 bases in between. The chain's CDR3 is CASSYKAGSSTDTQYF. The DNA of the CDR3 is TGTGCCAGCAGTTACAAGGCGGGGTCCTCCACAGATACGCAGTATTTT.

The chain couples TRBV5-6 to TRBJ1-5, with 7 bases identical to TRBD1. The CDR3 has 15 amino acids. J was trimmed by 0 bases and V by 5 bases; bases with no gene match: 5. Germline assignment: CDR1 SGHDT and CDR2 YYEEEE. CDR3 coding DNA: TGTGCCAGCAGTCCGGGACAGCTTAGCAATCAGCCCCAGCATTTT. Protein product: CASSPGQLSNQPQHF.

About this clone itself: Within the sample, other DNA sequences also encode this same CDR3. The chain uses TRBV9 and TRBJ2-1, with 8 bases that match TRBD1. This CDR3 is 15 amino acids long. Germline CDR1 SGDLS, CDR2 YYNGEE. Unmatched junction bases numbered 5, after V lost 4 bases and J lost 2 bases. The CDR3 DNA reads TGTGCCAGCAGCTCACGGACAGGGCCCTACAATGAGCAGTTCTTC. Translating gives CASSSRTGPYNEQFF.

For this clone: This specimen includes other DNA sequences encoding the same CDR3. The chain joins TRBV28 to TRBJ2-3, with D possibly matching TRBD2 (5 bases). In germline, CDR1 is MDHEN, CDR2 SYDVKM. There are 12 residues in the CDR3. V shed 4 bases and J shed 6 bases, with 8 bases lying between them. The CDR3 DNA reads TGTGCCAGCAGTTCTGGGGAGGATACGCAGTATTTT. This encodes CASSSGEDTQYF.

This sequence joins TRBV6-1 and TRBJ2-7; 11 bases match TRBD2. The CDR3 covers 17 residues. The germline V gene has CDR1 MNHNS and CDR2 SASEGT. Unmatched junction bases numbered 8, after V lost 2 bases and J lost 2 bases. The CDR3 spells CASSEMASGGFPYEQYF. CDR3 nucleotides: TGTGCCAGCAGTGAAATGGCTAGCGGGGGGTTCCCCTACGAGCAGTACTTC.

CDR3 bases: TGTGCCAGCAGTCAACTTCAGGGTTGGGATGAGCAGTTCTTC. Amino acid sequence: CASSQLQGWDEQFF. The V gene is TRBV27, the J gene TRBJ2-1, with D maybe TRBD1 (5 bases). Germline V CDR1 and CDR2: MNHEY, SMNVEV (reference sequence). This CDR3 has 14 residues. Trimming pared 5 bases from V and 8 bases from J, leaving 16 bases between.

The chain joins TRBV28 to TRBJ1-1; TRBD1 might be the D (5 bases). Germline V gene lookup returns CDR1 MDHEN and CDR2 SYDVKM. Trimming removed 4 bases at V and 5 bases at J, with 11 bases between. This CDR3 region has 13 residues. In nucleotides, the CDR3 is TGTGCCAGCAGTTCAGGGAGGGGAACTGAAGCTTTCTTT. Translating it yields CASSSGRGTEAFF.